The sequence of this T cell receptor (beta chain) was determined in a study of control samples from healthy donors and cancer patients. Trimming removed 0 bases at V and 5 bases at J, with 10 bases between. Germline assignment: CDR1 MNHEY and CDR2 SVGAGI. The CDR3 has 14 amino acids. Sequencing was performed with immunoSEQ multiplex PCR; in TCRdb, only in-frame clones are kept and a portion is missing. The sample contains some 97,000 clones, about 90% of which appear only once. This clonotype was sampled from a woman between 45 and 65 years old in good health. Sample: blood. The rearrangement joins TRBV6-5 to TRBJ2-5; D is tentatively TRBD1 or TRBD2 (5 bases each). Written as DNA, the CDR3 is TGTGCCAGCAGTTACTCGGGGGAGAGGGAGACCCAGTACTTC. Translating it yields CASSYSGERETQYF.